This T cell receptor beta chain was found in a study of CD8 T cells in ankylosing spondylitis. Overall study results and limits: A TCR beta motif of several highly homologous variants seemed to mark ankylosing spondylitis blood. Disease-linked clones proved CD8+ and comparatively uncommon in peripheral blood.

Libraries for TCR beta were made by quantitative 5'-RACE with molecular barcodes. TCRdb reprocessed the 5' RACE reads via MiXCR and lists one record per CDR3 protein. This table has fewer than 550,000 distinct CDR3 sequences, 5.3% appearing once. V shed 4 bases, J shed 3 bases, and the junction held 7 bases outside the gene matches. CDR1 and CDR2 (germline): SQVTM, ANQGSEA. The CDR3 length is 15 residues. This clonotype was seen at least ten times. Its antigen is unidentified. This sequence originates from a male donor with ankylosing spondylitis. This chain uses TRBV29-1 with TRBJ2-1; 9 bases are a match to TRBD2. Material for sequencing was blood, either unsorted or a sorted T cell fraction (not recorded which). The CDR3 spells CSVVGSGSHYNEQFF. The CDR3 nucleotides read TGCAGCGTTGTTGGTAGCGGGAGCCACTACAATGAGCAGTTCTTC.